Described below is a single T cell receptor beta chain sequence and its context. The sample is drawn from a study of control samples from healthy donors and cancer patients. The table came from immunoSEQ multiplex PCR; TCRdb's copy has only in-frame clones and leaves some out. The data contain 120,000 or so clones, 85% to 95% of them singletons. Trimming took 5 bases from V and 0 from J; bases not matched to a gene: 13. The CDR3 runs to 18 residues. Germline lookup yields CDR1 SGHVS and CDR2 FQNEAQ. This clonotype originated in a middle-aged man with head and neck cancer. The sequencing input was PBMCs. This chain joins TRBV7-8 and TRBJ2-7, with 10 bases lining up with TRBD2. CDR3 sequence (DNA): TGTGCCAGCAGCCCGAGCCTAGCGGGGGCTCTGCACTCCTACGAGCAGTACTTC. Protein: CASSPSLAGALHSYEQYF.